This T cell receptor beta chain comes out of a study of blood T cell repertoires in COVID-19. Overall study: Acute and convalescent COVID-19 specimens originated in the United States, Italy and Spain. In each case, the material was cDNA or gDNA derived from T cells, B-cell-depleted T cells, or PBMCs.

Authors' data handling: Amplification of reference gene primers provided the estimated nucleated cell counts. The data were produced by immunoSEQ multiplex PCR, yet TCRdb's version contains in-frame clones alone and is incomplete. V and J calls and clone size are given by that table; D and trimming were obtained from the DNA. The repertoire includes about 120,000 clones, around 82% of them detected once, and roughly 12% sits in the top ten. The CDR3 covers 16 residues. The chain recombines TRBV21-1 with TRBJ1-1; TRBD1 reflects the table's D call only, with no check against the DNA. TRBV21-1 is a known pseudogene. The clonotype was recovered from a human donor in a cohort sampled during active COVID-19. The specimen sequenced was peripheral blood. CDR3 amino acids: CASSKEEGARPSEAFF. CDR3 in DNA: TGTGCCAGCAGCAAAGAGGAAGGGGCCCGCCCATCTGAAGCTTTCTTT.